This record looks at one T cell receptor beta chain sequence and its context. The validation cohort, a group of roughly 120 subjects, included the donors and was separate from the approximately 650-subject first cohort. This record comes from a study of cytomegalovirus exposure and HLA in healthy donors. Trimming cost V 2 bases and J 4 bases, with 15 bases left between them. Per germline, CDR1 LGHNA and CDR2 YNFKEQ. CDR3 size: 15 residues. This table comes from immunoSEQ multiplex PCR, and its TCRdb copy is limited to in-frame clones, with some not included. The data show more than 80,000 clones, 96% seen once.

This clonotype was obtained from a woman aged 18-35 years in good health and CMV-seronegative. Sequences were obtained from PBMCs. The J gene is TRBJ2-7, the V gene TRBV4-2; D might be TRBD1 (6 bases). The CDR3 here is CASSQNTGTPYEQYF. CDR3 nucleotides: TGTGCCAGCAGCCAAAATACCGGGACACCTTACGAGCAGTACTTC.